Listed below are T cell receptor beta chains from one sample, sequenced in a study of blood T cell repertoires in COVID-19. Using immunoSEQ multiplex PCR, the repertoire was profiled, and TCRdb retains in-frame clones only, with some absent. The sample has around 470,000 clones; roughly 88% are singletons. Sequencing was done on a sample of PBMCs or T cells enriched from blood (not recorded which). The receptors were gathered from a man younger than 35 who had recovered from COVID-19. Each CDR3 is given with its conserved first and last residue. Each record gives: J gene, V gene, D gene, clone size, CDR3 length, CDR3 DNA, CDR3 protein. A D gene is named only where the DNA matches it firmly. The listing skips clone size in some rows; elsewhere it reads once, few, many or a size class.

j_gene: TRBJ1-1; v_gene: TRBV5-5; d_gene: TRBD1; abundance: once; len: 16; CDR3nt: TGTGCCAGCAGCTTGTGGCCAGGGGGCATGAACACTGAAGCTTTCTTT; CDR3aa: CASSLWPGGMNTEAFF
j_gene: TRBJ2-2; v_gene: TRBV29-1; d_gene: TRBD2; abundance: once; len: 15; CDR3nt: TGCAGCGCCGGAAGGCGGGGGGTGAACACCGGGGAGCTGTTTTTT; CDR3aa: CSAGRRGVNTGELFF
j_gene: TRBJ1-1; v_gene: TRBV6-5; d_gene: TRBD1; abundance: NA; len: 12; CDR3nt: TGTGCCAGCAGTTCCGACAGGGGGACGGCTTTCTTT; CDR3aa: CASSSDRGTAFF
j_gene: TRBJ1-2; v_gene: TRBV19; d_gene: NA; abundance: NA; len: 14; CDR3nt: TGTGCCAGTAGTATCGGTCCGGCGGGGGGCGGCTACACCTTC; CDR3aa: CASSIGPAGGGYTF
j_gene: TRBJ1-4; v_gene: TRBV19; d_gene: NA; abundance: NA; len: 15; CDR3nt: TGTGCCAGTCGAGTATTGGGGGGAAAGAATGAAAAACTGTTTTTT; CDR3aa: CASRVLGGKNEKLFF
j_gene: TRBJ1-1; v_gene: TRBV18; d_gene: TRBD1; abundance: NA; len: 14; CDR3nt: TGTGCCAGCTCACCGTCATTGGGGACAGTTGAAGCTTTCTTT; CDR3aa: CASSPSLGTVEAFF
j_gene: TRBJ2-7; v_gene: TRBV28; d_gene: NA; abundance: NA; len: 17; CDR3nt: TGTGCCAGCAGTCTCACTTCGGGGGGACAGGCGACCTACGAGCAGTACTTC; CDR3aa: CASSLTSGGQATYEQYF
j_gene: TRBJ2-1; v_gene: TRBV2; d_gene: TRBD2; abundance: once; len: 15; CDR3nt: TGTGCCAGCAATCGGGAGCGGGGGGGGCCCGATGAGCAGTTCTTC; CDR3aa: CASNRERGGPDEQFF
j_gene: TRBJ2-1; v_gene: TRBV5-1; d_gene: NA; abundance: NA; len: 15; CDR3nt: TGCGCCAGCAGCTTGGAAGCTAGCTCCTACAATGAGCAGTTCTTC; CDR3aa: CASSLEASSYNEQFF
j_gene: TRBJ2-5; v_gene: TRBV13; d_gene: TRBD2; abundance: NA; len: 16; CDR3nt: TGTGCCAGCAGCTTAGGCAGGGCTAGCGGGAATGAGACCCAGTACTTC; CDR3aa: CASSLGRASGNETQYF
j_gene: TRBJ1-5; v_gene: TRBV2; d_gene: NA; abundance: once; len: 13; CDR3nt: TGTGCCAGCAACGAACAGTATAATCAGCCCCAGCATTTT; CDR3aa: CASNEQYNQPQHF
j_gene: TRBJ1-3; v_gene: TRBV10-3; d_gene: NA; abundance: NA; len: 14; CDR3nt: TGTGCCATCAGCGCAGGTCTCTCTGGAAACACCATATATTTT; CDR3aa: CAISAGLSGNTIYF
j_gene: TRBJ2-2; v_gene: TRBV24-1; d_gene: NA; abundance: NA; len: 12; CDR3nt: TGTGCCACCAGTGACTACACCGGGGAGCTGTTTTTT; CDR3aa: CATSDYTGELFF
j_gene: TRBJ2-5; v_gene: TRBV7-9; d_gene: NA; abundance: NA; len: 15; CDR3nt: TGTGCCAGCACCCGAGGCCGGCGGGGACAAGAGACCCAGTACTTC; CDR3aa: CASTRGRRGQETQYF
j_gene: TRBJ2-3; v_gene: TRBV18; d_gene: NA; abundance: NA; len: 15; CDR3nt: TGTGCCAGCTCCCCGGGGTGGGATGCTCAAGATACGCAGTATTTT; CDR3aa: CASSPGWDAQDTQYF
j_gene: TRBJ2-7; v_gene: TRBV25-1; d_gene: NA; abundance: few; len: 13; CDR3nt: TGTGCCAGCAGTGCCCCTGGCGGGCACGAGCAGTACTTC; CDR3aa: CASSAPGGHEQYF
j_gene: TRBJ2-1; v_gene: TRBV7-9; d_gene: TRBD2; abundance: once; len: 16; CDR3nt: TGTGCCAGCAGCCCGCCGGGGACTAGCTATTACAATGAGCAGTTCTTC; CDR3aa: CASSPPGTSYYNEQFF
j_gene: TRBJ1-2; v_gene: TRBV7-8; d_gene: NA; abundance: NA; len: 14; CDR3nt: TGTGCCAGCAGCTTAGAGAAGGGGAACTATGGCTACACCTTC; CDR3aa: CASSLEKGNYGYTF
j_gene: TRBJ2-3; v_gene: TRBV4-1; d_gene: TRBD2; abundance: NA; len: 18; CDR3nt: TGCGCCAGCAGCCAAGTCGGGACTAGAAAAACTAGCACAGATACGCAGTATTTT; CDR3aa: CASSQVGTRKTSTDTQYF
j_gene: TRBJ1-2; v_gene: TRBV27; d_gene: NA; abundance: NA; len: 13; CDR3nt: TGTGCCAGCAGTACCGACAGAGTCTATGGCTACACCTTC; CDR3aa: CASSTDRVYGYTF
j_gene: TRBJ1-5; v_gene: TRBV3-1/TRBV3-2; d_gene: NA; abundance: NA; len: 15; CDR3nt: TGTGCCAGCAGCCATTCGACAGATCTAAATCAGCCCCAGCATTTT; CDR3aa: CASSHSTDLNQPQHF
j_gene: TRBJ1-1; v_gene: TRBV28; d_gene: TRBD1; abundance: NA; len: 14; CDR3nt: TGTGCCAGCAGACCCGACAGGGCCAACACTGAAGCTTTCTTT; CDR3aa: CASRPDRANTEAFF
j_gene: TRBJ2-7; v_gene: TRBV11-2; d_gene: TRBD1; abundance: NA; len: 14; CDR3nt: TGTGCCAGCAGCTTAAACCTCAGGGGGCGGGAGCAGTACTTC; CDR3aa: CASSLNLRGREQYF
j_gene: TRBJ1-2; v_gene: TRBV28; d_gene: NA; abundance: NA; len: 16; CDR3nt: TGTGCCAGCAGTCCTGGGGGAGGAACGGGCAACTATGGCTACACCTTC; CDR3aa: CASSPGGGTGNYGYTF
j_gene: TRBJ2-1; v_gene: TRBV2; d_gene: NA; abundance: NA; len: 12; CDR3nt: TGTGCCAGCAGTGAGGGCATAAATGAGCAGTTCTTC; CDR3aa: CASSEGINEQFF
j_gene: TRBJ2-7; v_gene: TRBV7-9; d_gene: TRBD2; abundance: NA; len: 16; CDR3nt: TGTGCCAGCAGCTCATCCGGGACTAGCGGGAGCTACGAGCAGTACTTC; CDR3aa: CASSSSGTSGSYEQYF
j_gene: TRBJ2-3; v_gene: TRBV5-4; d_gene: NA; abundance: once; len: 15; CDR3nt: TGTGCCAGCAGCTCTACGACTAGGAGCACAGATACGCAGTATTTT; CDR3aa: CASSSTTRSTDTQYF
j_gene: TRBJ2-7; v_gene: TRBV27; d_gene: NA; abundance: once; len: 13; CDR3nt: TGTGCCAGCAGTTTGGGGCGGGGTCGGGAGCAGTACTTC; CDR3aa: CASSLGRGREQYF
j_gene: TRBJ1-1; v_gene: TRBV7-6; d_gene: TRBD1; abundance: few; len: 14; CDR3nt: TGTGCCAGCAGCCCGGGACAGGGGAACACTGAAGCTTTCTTT; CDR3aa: CASSPGQGNTEAFF
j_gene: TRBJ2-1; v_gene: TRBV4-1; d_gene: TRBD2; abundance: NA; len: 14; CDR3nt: TGCGCCAGCAGCCAAGATGGGCTAGCGGGAGTGTCGATCTTC; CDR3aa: CASSQDGLAGVSIF
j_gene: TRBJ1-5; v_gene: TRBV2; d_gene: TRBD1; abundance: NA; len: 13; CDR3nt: TGTGCCAGCAGGGGGACAGGGTACGAGCCCCAGCATTTT; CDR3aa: CASRGTGYEPQHF
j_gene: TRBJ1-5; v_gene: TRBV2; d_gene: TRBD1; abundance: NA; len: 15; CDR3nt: TGTGCCAGCAGTACAGGGGCGGCGGGCAATCAGCCCCAGCATTTT; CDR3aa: CASSTGAAGNQPQHF
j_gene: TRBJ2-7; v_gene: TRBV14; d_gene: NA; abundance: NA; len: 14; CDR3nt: TGTGCCAGCAGCCAAGGTGGGGGCGCCTACGAGCAGTACTTC; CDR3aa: CASSQGGGAYEQYF
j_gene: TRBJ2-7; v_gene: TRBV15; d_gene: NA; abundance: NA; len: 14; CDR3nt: TGTGCCACCAGCAGAGCCGGGTCAGCCTACGAGCAGTACTTC; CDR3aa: CATSRAGSAYEQYF
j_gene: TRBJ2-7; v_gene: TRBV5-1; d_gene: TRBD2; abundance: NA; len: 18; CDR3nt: TGCGCCAGCAGCTTGGGCGGCCACCAGCGGGGGCGCTCCTACGAGCAGTACTTC; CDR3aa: CASSLGGHQRGRSYEQYF
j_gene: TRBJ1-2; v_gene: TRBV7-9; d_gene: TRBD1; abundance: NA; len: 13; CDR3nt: TGTGCCAGCAGCCGACAGGGAGAGGGTGGCTACACCTTC; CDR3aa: CASSRQGEGGYTF
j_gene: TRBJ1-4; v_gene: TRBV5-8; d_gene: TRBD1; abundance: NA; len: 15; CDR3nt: TGTGCCAGCAGCTTGGTAGGACAGGGAGTATCGGAACTGTTTTTT; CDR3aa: CASSLVGQGVSELFF
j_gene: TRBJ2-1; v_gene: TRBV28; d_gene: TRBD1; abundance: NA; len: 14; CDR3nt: TGTGCCAGCAAGGACAGGGGCACCTACAATGAGCAGTTCTTC; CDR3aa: CASKDRGTYNEQFF
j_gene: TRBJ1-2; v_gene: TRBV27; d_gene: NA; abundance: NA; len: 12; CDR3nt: TGTGCCACCCAGACAGAATACTATGGCTACACCTTC; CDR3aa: CATQTEYYGYTF
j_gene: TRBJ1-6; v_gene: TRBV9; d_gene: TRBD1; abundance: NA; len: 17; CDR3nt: TGTGCCAGCAGCCCTCAGGGGGGCCCTTCCTATAATTCACCCCTCCACTTT; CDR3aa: CASSPQGGPSYNSPLHF
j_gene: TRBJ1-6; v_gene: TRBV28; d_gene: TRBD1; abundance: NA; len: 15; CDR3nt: TGTGCCAGCAGTTTGACAGGGGGCCAGAATTCACCCCTCCACTTT; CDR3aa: CASSLTGGQNSPLHF
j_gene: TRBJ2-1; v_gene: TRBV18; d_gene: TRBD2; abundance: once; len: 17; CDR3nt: TGTGCCAGCTCACCACCGTTGCGGGGGGGTGGTTACAATGAGCAGTTCTTC; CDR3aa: CASSPPLRGGGYNEQFF
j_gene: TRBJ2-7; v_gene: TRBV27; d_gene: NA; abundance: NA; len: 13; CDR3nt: TGTGCCAGCAGTGGGCCCGAATCCTACGAGCAGTACTTC; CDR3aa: CASSGPESYEQYF
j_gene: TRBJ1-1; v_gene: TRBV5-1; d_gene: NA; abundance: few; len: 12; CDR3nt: TGCGCCAGCTCCCGGGGTAACACTGAAGCTTTCTTT; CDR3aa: CASSRGNTEAFF
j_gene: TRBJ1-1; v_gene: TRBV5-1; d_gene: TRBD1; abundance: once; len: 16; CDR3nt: TGCGCCAGCAGTCCCGGGACAGCTGTGTGGGGGACTGAAGCTTTCTTT; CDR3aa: CASSPGTAVWGTEAFF
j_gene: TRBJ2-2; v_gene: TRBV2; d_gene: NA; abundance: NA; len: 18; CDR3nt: TGTGCCAGCAGTGAAGGCCCCCTCGGGAGAGGCGGCACCGGGGAGCTGTTTTTT; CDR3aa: CASSEGPLGRGGTGELFF
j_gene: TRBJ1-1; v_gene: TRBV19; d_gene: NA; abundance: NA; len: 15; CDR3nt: TGTGCCAGTAGTATAAACCGGGGGGCGGACACTGAAGCTTTCTTT; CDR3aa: CASSINRGADTEAFF
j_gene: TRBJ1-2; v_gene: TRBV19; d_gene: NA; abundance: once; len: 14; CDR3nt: TGTGCCAGTAGTATCGGTCAGGGATCCCAAGGCTACACCTTC; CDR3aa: CASSIGQGSQGYTF
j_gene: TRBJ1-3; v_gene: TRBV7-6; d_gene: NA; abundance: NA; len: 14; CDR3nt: TGTGCCAGCAGCCATGACAACGTTGGAAACACCATATATTTT; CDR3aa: CASSHDNVGNTIYF
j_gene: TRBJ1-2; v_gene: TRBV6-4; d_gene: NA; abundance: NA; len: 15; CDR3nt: TGTGCCAGCAGTGACTCGGGGGAGGGTAACTATGGCTACACCTTC; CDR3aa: CASSDSGEGNYGYTF
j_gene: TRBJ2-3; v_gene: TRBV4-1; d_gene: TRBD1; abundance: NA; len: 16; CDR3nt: TGCGCCAGCAGCCAAGAGCGGACAGGGGGCTATGATACGCAGTATTTT; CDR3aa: CASSQERTGGYDTQYF
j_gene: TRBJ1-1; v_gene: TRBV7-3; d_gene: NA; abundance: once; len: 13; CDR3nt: TGTGCCAGCAGCTTTCGTATGAACACTGAAGCTTTCTTT; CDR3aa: CASSFRMNTEAFF
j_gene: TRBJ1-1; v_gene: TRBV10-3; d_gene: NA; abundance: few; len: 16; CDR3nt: TGTGCCATCAGTGAGGTAACAGGCCCTTCGAACACTGAAGCTTTCTTT; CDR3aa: CAISEVTGPSNTEAFF